The clone carrying this T cell receptor (beta chain) was observed many times. Its antigen is unidentified. The donor group consisted entirely of healthy Caucasians. The sample comes from a study of identical twins. Study conclusions and caveats: For cord blood, abundant beta clonotypes had fewer insertions, unlike memory repertoires, which showed none. For monozygotic twins, models underestimated out-of-frame TCR alpha sharing.

TCRdb itself ran the 5' RACE reads through MiXCR, one entry per CDR3 protein. The sample shows approximately 220,000 distinct CDR3 sequences, about 7.5% of them seen only once. The sample was also reused in another study, on yellow fever vaccine responses in identical twins. This second study notes: Reportedly, twins showed a vaccine T cell response that looked partly convergent and partly personalized.

The sequence was obtained from a woman under 30 in good health. Input material: memory (CD45RO+) T cells sorted from blood.

The CDR3 nucleotides are TGCAGCGTTGAAAAGGGGACAAGGGACACGGCTGGCTACACCTTC. This encodes CSVEKGTRDTAGYTF. The V and J genes are TRBV29-1 and TRBJ1-2; the D gene is possibly TRBD1 (6 bases). Germline CDR1 and CDR2: SQVTM and ANQGSEA. Trimming removed 2 bases at V and 7 bases at J, with 20 bases between. CDR3 length equals 15 residues.